This T cell receptor beta chain came from a study of lymphopenia after photon versus proton radiotherapy. Profiling relied on immunoSEQ multiplex PCR, and the TCRdb table lists in-frame clones only, not all of them. The sample has roughly 41,000 clones, 85% seen once; the top ten hold approximately 2.9%. Details on this clone: Its antigen remains unidentified.

Notes on the study in general: After the lymphocyte nadir, photon-treated repertoires showed oligoclonal expansion, especially of CD8+ Temra cells. Larger post-nadir TCR diversity loss correlated inversely with survival in deceased patients.

The sequencing here drew on peripheral blood, taken from a patient treated with photon-based radiotherapy. The receptor comes from a man in his fifties with gastric cancer.

CDR3 sequence (DNA): TGTGCTAGTGGTTTGGTACCTTCCCGGGTCGGCTACACCTTC. It is translated as CASGLVPSRVGYTF. This sequence joins TRBV12-5 and TRBJ1-2; unclear D gene. Germline-derived CDR1 and CDR2 are LGHNT and FRNRAP. Trimming cost V 0 bases and J 8 bases, with 13 bases left between them. This CDR3 region has 14 residues.